What follows are 10 T cell receptor beta chains derived from one specimen sequenced in a study of blood T cell repertoires in COVID-19. Produced via immunoSEQ multiplex PCR; TCRdb's table is partial and in-frame only. There are about 250,000 clones in the sample; approximately 90% occur only once, and under 3% lies in the top ten. The sequenced sample was PBMCs or T cells enriched from blood (not recorded which). These receptors originate from a woman in her late teens or twenties who had recovered from COVID-19.

This clone was seen only once. This chain connects TRBV7-8 to TRBJ2-3; a possible D gene is TRBD2 (6 bases). The CDR3 covers 14 residues. The V gene's germline CDR1 is SGHVS and CDR2 FQNEAQ. V lost 1 base to trimming and J lost 10 bases, with 15 bases between them. The CDR3 reads CASSLVGAGSAQYF. In DNA, the CDR3 is TGTGCCAGCAGCTTAGTAGGGGCGGGGTCTGCGCAGTATTTT.

The chain is built from TRBV7-9 and TRBJ2-1, with a tentative D call TRBD2 (6 bases). The ends were cut back, 3 bases at V and 7 bases at J, with 16 bases in the middle. CDR1 is SEHNR, CDR2 FQNEAQ, per germline (reference sequence). This CDR3 comprises 15 residues. The CDR3 DNA is TGTGCCAGCAGCTTGCCGGGAGATGGGGGGAATGAGCAGTTCTTC. Translating gives CASSLPGDGGNEQFF.

The J gene is TRBJ2-3, the V gene TRBV29-1; TRBD2 matches at 16 bases. V was pared by 4 bases and J by 3 bases, with 4 bases of the junction left unmatched. CDR3 length: 16 residues. Germline CDR1 SQVTM, CDR2 ANQGSEA. CDR3 sequence reads: CSVGGTSGGATDTQYF. For the CDR3, the DNA is TGCAGCGTTGGTGGGACTAGCGGGGGGGCGACAGATACGCAGTATTTT.

Only a few counts were recorded for this clone. In the same sample, other DNA sequences code for this CDR3. The gene calls are TRBV5-1 and TRBJ1-6, with TRBD1 identical over 7 bases. The junction had 0 bases not matched to a gene; V was cut back by 0 bases and J by 6 bases. CDR3 length equals 14 residues. In germline, CDR1 is SGHRS, CDR2 YFSETQ. In DNA, the CDR3 is TGCGCCAGCAGCTTGGGACAGGGTAATTCACCCCTCCACTTT. Translated, it gives CASSLGQGNSPLHF. The full variable domain, its missing parts supplied by reference TRBV5-1 and TRBJ1-6, is KAGVTQTPRYLIKTRGQQVTLSCSPISGHRSVSWYQQTPGQGLQFLFEYFSETQRNKGNFPGRFSGRQFSNSRSEMNVSTLELGDSALYLCASSLGQGNSPLHFGNGTRLTVT.

CDR3 sequence reads: CASSYGAGNQPQHF. CDR3 bases: TGTGCCAGCAGTTACGGGGCGGGCAATCAGCCCCAGCATTTT. J is TRBJ1-5 and V is TRBV6-5; a weak D match, TRBD1 (5 bases). V was cut by 2 bases and J by 2 bases, with 7 bases left in between. This CDR3 has 14 amino acids. Germline V gives CDR1 MNHEY, CDR2 SVGAGI.

The chain links TRBV12-3 or TRBV12-4 to TRBJ2-5; D is undetermined. V lost 6 bases to trimming and J lost 2 bases, with 7 bases between them. There are 12 residues in the CDR3. CDR3 bases: TGTGCCAGCAGGTCAGAACAAGAGACCCAGTACTTC. Its protein is CASRSEQETQYF.

This clone has more than one count but fewer than ten. The rearrangement joins TRBV4-1 to TRBJ1-5, with D unclear. Germline loops: CDR1 MGHRA, CDR2 YSYEKL. The length of the CDR3 is 16 residues. V was shortened by 0 bases and J by 3 bases, with 12 bases between the two germline ends. CDR3 amino acids: CASSQDMGSLNQPQHF. CDR3 coding DNA: TGCGCCAGCAGCCAAGATATGGGGAGCCTCAATCAGCCCCAGCATTTT.

This clone was seen only once. The V call is TRBV19, the J call TRBJ2-7, with D possibly TRBD2 on 5 matching bases. Germline CDR1 LNHDA, CDR2 SQIVND (reference sequence). The CDR3 runs 14 residues. V was clipped by 5 bases and J by 0 bases, with 11 bases between them. The CDR3 DNA sequence: TGTGCCAGTAGTTCAAGGACTGGCTCCTACGAGCAGTACTTC. As protein: CASSSRTGSYEQYF.

This clone has more than one count but fewer than ten. The rearrangement uses TRBV7-2 and TRBJ1-2; weak D call: TRBD1 (5 bases). The ends were cut back, 5 bases at V and 3 bases at J, with 16 bases in the middle. This CDR3 has 15 amino acids. Germline assignment: CDR1 SGHTA and CDR2 FQGNSA. DNA of the CDR3: TGTGCCAGCAGCATCCGTCGGACACGCGACTATGGCTACACCTTC. Amino acids: CASSIRRTRDYGYTF.

The chain is built from TRBV19 and TRBJ1-1; the match to TRBD1 covers 11 bases. This CDR3 comprises 15 residues. V dropped 1 base and J dropped 11; count of bases not matched to a gene: 9. Per the germline V gene, CDR1 is LNHDA and CDR2 is SQIVND (reference sequence). CDR3 amino acids: CASSIGRDRGARAFF. The CDR3 nucleotides read TGTGCCAGTAGTATAGGTAGGGACAGGGGGGCTAGGGCTTTCTTT.